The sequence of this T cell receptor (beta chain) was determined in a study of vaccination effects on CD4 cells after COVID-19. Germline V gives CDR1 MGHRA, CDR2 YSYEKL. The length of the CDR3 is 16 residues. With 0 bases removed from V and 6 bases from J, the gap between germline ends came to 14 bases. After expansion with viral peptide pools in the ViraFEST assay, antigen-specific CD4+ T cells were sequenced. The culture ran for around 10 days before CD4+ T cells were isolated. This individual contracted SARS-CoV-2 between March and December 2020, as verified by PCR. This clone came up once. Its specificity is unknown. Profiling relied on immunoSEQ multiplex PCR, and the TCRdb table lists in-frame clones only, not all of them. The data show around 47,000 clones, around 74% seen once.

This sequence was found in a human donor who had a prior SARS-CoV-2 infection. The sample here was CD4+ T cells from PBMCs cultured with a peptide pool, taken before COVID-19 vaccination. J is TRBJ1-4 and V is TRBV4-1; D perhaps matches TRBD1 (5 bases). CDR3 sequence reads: CASSQDAGEGDEKLFF. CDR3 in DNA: TGCGCCAGCAGCCAAGATGCGGGGGAGGGAGATGAAAAACTGTTTTTT.